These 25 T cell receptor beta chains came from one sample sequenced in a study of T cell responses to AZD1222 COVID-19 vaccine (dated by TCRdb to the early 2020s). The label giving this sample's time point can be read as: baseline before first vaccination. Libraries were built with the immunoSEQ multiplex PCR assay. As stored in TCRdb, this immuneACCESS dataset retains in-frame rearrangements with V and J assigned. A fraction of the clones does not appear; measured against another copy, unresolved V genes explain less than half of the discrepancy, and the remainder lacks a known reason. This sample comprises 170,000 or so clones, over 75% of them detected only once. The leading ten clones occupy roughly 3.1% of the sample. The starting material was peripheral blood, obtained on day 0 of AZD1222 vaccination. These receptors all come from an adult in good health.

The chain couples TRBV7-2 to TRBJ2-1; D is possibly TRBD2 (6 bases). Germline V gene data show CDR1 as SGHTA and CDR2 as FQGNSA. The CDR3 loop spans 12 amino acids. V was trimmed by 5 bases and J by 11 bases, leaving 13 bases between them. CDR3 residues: CASSPLAGKQFF. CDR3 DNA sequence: TGTGCCAGCAGCCCTCTGGCGGGGAAGCAGTTCTTC.

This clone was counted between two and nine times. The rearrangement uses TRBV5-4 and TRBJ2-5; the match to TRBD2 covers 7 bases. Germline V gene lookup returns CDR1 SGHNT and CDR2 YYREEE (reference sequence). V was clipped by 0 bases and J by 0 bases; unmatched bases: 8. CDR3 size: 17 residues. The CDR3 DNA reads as TGTGCCAGCAGCTTGGAGGCTAGCGGTTTGTACCAAGAGACCCAGTACTTC. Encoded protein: CASSLEASGLYQETQYF.

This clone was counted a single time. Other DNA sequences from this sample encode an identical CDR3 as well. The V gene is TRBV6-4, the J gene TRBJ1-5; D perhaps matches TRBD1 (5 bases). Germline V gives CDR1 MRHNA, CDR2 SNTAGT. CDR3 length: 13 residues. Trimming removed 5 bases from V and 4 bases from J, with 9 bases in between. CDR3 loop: CASSPGPNQPQHF. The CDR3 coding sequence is TGTGCCAGCAGTCCGGGGCCGAATCAGCCCCAGCATTTT.

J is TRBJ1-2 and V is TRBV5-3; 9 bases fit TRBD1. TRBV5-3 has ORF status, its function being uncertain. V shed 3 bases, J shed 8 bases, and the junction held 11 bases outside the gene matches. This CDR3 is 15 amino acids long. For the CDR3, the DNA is TGTGCCAGAAGCTACCGACAGGGGGTGGGGAGAGGCTACACCTTC. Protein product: CARSYRQGVGRGYTF.

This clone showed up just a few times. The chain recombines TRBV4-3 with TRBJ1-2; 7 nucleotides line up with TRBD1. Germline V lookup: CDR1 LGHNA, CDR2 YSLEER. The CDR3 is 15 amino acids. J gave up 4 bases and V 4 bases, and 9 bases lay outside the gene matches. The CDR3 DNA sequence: TGCGCCAGCAGCCGAGGGACAGCCGGTAGCTATGGCTACACCTTC. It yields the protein CASSRGTAGSYGYTF.

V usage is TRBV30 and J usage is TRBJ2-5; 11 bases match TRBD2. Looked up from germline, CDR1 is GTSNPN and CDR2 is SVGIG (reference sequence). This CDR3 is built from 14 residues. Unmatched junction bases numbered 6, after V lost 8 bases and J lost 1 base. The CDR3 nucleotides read TGTGCCGGGGCTAGCGGGGGGTTCCAAGAGACCCAGTACTTC. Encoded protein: CAGASGGFQETQYF.

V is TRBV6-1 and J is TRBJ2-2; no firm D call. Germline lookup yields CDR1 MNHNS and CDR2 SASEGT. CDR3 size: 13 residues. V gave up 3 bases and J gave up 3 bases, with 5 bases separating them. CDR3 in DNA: TGTGCCAGCAGTGATTGGTACACCGGGGAGCTGTTTTTT. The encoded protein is CASSDWYTGELFF.

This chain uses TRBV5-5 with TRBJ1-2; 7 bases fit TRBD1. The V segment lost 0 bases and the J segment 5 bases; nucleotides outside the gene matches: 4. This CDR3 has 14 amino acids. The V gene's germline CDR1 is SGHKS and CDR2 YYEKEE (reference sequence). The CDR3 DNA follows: TGTGCCAGCAGCTTGGGAAACAGGGGATATGGCTACACCTTC. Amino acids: CASSLGNRGYGYTF.

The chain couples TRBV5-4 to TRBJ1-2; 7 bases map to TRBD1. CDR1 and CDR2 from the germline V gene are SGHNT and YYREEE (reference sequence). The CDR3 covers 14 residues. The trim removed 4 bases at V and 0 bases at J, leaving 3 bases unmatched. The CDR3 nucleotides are TGTGCCAGCAGCCTAGGGACAGCTAACTATGGCTACACCTTC. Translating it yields CASSLGTANYGYTF.

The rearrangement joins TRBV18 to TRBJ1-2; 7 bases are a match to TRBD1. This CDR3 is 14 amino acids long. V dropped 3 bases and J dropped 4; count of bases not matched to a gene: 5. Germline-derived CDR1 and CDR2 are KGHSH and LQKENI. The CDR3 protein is CASSPPGTAYGYTF. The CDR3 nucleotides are TGTGCCAGCTCACCCCCCGGGACAGCCTATGGCTACACCTTC.

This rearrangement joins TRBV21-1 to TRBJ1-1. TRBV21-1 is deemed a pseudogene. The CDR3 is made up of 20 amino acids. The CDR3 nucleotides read TGTGCCAGCAGCAAAGTTGCCCCTGGGGTTTTGGGTAACATGAACACTGAAGCTTTCTTT. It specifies CASSKVAPGVLGNMNTEAFF.

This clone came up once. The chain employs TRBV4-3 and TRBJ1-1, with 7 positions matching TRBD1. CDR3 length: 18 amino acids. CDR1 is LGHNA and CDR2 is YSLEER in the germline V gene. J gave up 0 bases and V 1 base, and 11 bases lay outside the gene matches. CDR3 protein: CASSQAWDSALMNTEAFF. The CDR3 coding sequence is TGCGCCAGCAGCCAAGCATGGGACAGTGCGCTTATGAACACTGAAGCTTTCTTT.

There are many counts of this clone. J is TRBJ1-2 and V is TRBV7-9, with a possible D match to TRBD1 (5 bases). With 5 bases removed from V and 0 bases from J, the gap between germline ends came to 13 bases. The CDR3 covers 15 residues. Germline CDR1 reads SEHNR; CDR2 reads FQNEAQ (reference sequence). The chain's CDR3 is CASSPQGLANYGYTF. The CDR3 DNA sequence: TGTGCCAGCAGCCCTCAGGGTCTCGCTAACTATGGCTACACCTTC.

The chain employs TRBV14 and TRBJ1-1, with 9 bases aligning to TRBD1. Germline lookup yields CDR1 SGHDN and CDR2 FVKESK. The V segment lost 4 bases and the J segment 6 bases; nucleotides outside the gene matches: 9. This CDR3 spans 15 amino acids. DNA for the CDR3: TGTGCCAGCAGCCGGCCGGGACAGGGTACTTCTGAAGCTTTCTTT. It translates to CASSRPGQGTSEAFF.

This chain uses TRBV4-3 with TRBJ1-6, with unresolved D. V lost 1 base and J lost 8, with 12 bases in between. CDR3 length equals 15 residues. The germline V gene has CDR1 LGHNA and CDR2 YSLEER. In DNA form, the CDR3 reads TGCGCCAGCAGCCAAGTGAGACATTCGGATTCACCCCTCCACTTT. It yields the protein CASSQVRHSDSPLHF.

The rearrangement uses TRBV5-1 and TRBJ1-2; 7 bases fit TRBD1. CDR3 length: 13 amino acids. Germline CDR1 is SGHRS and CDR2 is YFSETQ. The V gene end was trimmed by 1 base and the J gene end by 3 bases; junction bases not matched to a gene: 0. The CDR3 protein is CASSLTGDYGYTF. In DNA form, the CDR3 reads TGCGCCAGCAGCTTGACAGGGGACTATGGCTACACCTTC.

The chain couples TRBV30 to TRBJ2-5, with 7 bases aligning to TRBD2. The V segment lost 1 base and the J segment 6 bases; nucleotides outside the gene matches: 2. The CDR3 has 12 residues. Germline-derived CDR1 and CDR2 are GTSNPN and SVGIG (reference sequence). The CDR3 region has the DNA TGTGCCTGGAGTGCGGGGGGAAAGACCCAGTACTTC. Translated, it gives CAWSAGGKTQYF.

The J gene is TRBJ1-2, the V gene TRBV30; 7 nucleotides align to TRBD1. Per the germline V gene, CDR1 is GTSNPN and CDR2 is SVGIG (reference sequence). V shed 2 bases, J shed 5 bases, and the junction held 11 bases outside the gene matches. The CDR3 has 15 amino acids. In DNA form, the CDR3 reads TGTGCCTGGAGTCCCGGTGTAGGGGGCGGGTATGGCTACACCTTC. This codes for CAWSPGVGGGYGYTF.

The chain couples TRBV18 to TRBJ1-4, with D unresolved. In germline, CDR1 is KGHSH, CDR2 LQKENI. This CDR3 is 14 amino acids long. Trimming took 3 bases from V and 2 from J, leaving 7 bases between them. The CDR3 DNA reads TGTGCCAGCTCACCCAGCAGGACTAATGAAAAACTGTTTTTT. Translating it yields CASSPSRTNEKLFF.

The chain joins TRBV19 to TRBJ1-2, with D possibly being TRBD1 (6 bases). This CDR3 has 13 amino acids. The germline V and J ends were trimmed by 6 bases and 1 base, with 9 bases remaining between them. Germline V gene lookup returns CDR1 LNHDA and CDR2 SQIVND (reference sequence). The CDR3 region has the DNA TGTGCCAGTAGGCAGGGGTATAACTATGGCTACACCTTC. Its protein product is CASRQGYNYGYTF.

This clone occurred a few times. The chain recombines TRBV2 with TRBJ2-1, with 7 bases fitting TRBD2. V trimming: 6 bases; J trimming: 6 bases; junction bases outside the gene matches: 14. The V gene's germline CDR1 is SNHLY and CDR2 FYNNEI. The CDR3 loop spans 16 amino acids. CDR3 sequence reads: CASSPSAGESGNEQFF. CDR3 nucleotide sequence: TGTGCCAGCAGCCCCTCGGCGGGGGAGAGTGGCAATGAGCAGTTCTTC. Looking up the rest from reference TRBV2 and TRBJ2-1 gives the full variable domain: EPEVTQTPSHQVTQMGQEVILRCVPISNHLYFYWYRQILGQKVEFLVSFYNNEISEKSEIFDDQFSVERPDGSNFTLKIRSTKLEDSAMYFCASSPSAGESGNEQFFGPGTRLTVL.

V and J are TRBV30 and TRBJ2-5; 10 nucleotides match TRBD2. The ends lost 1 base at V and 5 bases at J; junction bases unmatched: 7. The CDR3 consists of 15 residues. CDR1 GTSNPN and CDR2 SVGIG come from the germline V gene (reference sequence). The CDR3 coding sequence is TGTGCCTGGAGTGAGAGCGGGGGGGCCAGGGAGACCCAGTACTTC. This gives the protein CAWSESGGARETQYF.

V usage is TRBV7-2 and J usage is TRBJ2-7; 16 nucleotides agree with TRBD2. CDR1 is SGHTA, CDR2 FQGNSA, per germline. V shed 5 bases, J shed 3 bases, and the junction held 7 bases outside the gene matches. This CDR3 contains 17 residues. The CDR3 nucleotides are TGTGCCAGCAGCGTGGGACTAGCGGGGGGGCTCGGCTACGAGCAGTACTTC. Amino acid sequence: CASSVGLAGGLGYEQYF.

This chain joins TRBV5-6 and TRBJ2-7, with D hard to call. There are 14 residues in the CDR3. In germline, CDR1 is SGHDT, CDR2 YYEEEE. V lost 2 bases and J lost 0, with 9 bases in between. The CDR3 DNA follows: TGTGCCAGCAGCTTTGTAGGGCGCTCCTACGAGCAGTACTTC. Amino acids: CASSFVGRSYEQYF.

This CDR3 is CASSQGGAGSGSGELFF. The DNA of the CDR3 is TGTGCCAGCAGCCAAGGGGGGGCAGGGAGCGGGTCCGGGGAGCTGTTTTTT. V is TRBV3-1 (or the pseudogene TRBV3-2) and J is TRBJ2-2, with D perhaps being TRBD1 or TRBD2 (6 bases each). Trimming stripped 1 base from V and 6 bases from J, with 18 bases between. Germline CDR1 reads LGHDT; CDR2 reads YNNKEL (reference sequence). This CDR3 spans 17 amino acids.